This T cell receptor beta chain was retrieved from a study of T cell responses to AZD1222 COVID-19 vaccine. Study-level findings and limits: Increases in Spike-specific TCR breadth and depth were seen after two AZD1222 doses. AZD1222 recipients seropositive at baseline numbered only five to seven.

Method: immunoSEQ multiplex PCR; TCRdb's copy keeps in-frame clones and lacks some. The table records more than 95,000 clones, about 90% of them present only once. Points on this clone: Its target is not known.

Second-dose timings of about 4 or about 12 weeks were pooled. The CDR3 is 14 amino acids. From germline, CDR1 is MDHEN and CDR2 SYDVKM. Trimming cost V 5 bases and J 7 bases; bases outside gene matches: 7. The sample in question was peripheral blood, obtained 28 days after the second AZD1222 dose. The receptor's source is an adult who received the AZD1222 COVID-19 vaccine. The chain joins TRBV28 to TRBJ1-4, with TRBD1 matching 7 bases. CDR3 amino acids: CASSIQGWGEKLFF. In DNA form, the CDR3 reads TGTGCCAGCAGTATACAGGGGTGGGGTGAAAAACTGTTTTTT. Drawing the rest from reference TRBV28 and TRBJ1-4, the complete variable domain is DVKVTQSSRYLVKRTGEKVFLECVQDMDHENMFWYRQDPGLGLRLIYFSYDVKMKEKGDIPEGYSVSREKKERFSLILESASTNQTSMYLCASSIQGWGEKLFFGSGTQLSVL.